Listed here are 20 T cell receptor beta chains from one sample, sequenced in a study of blood T cell repertoires in COVID-19. Generated by immunoSEQ multiplex PCR, the TCRdb table keeps only in-frame clones and is missing some. The table has about 310,000 clones, about nine tenths seen once. Sequenced sample: peripheral blood. The receptors were gathered from a woman aged 25-40 years with COVID-19, enrolled during active disease.

V usage is TRBV27 and J usage is TRBJ1-2; 7 positions agree with TRBD1. Germline V gene lookup returns CDR1 MNHEY and CDR2 SMNVEV (reference sequence). CDR3 length equals 13 residues. V lost 3 bases and J lost 8; bases outside the gene matches: 6. This CDR3 is CASSFPGGGGYTF. The CDR3 region has the DNA TGTGCCAGCAGTTTCCCAGGGGGTGGAGGCTACACCTTC.

As regards this clone: A read error may account for a junction end that differs from germline. The J gene is TRBJ2-7, the V gene TRBV3-1 (or the pseudogene TRBV3-2); 8 bases map to TRBD2. This CDR3 has 15 residues. The V gene's germline CDR1 is LGHDT and CDR2 YNNKEL (reference sequence). For the CDR3, the DNA is TGTGCCAGCACCCAAGGGGATGGTAGCGGGAACGAGCAGTACTTC. Its translation is CASTQGDGSGNEQYF.

The chain joins TRBV4-1 to TRBJ2-3, with 12 bases aligning to TRBD2. The V and J ends lost 0 bases and 4 bases, in that order; junction bases with no gene match: 5. The CDR3 extends over 17 amino acids. Germline V gene sequence: CDR1 MGHRA, CDR2 YSYEKL. CDR3 residues: CASSQEASGRAADTQYF. The CDR3 DNA is TGCGCCAGCAGCCAAGAGGCTAGCGGGAGGGCCGCAGATACGCAGTATTTT.

The gene calls are TRBV28 and TRBJ1-3; TRBD1 matches 8 bases. Germline V gene sequence: CDR1 MDHEN, CDR2 SYDVKM. This CDR3 contains 18 residues. The V segment lost 0 bases and the J segment 0 bases; nucleotides outside the gene matches: 7. The CDR3 reads CASSLWPGQGTSGNTIYF. Here the CDR3 DNA reads TGTGCCAGCAGTTTATGGCCAGGACAGGGTACCTCTGGAAACACCATATATTTT. Using reference TRBV28 and TRBJ1-3 for the parts outside the CDR3, the full variable domain is DVKVTQSSRYLVKRTGEKVFLECVQDMDHENMFWYRQDPGLGLRLIYFSYDVKMKEKGDIPEGYSVSREKKERFSLILESASTNQTSMYLCASSLWPGQGTSGNTIYFGEGSWLTVV.

As for this clone: Additional DNA sequences in this sample encode the identical CDR3. The chain joins TRBV7-9 to TRBJ1-5; TRBD1 might be the D (6 bases). CDR1 and CDR2 (germline): SEHNR, FQNEAQ (reference sequence). This CDR3 contains 13 residues. V lost 5 bases and J lost 5, with 10 bases in between. CDR3 DNA: TGTGCCAGCAGCCTACAGGGTGATCAGCCCCAGCATTTT. Its translation is CASSLQGDQPQHF. Full variable domain (remainder filled in from reference TRBV7-9 and TRBJ1-5): DTGVSQNPRHKITKRGQNVTFRCDPISEHNRLYWYRQTLGQGPEFLTYFQNEAQLEKSRLLSDRFSAERPKGSFSTLEIQRTEQGDSAMYLCASSLQGDQPQHFGDGTRLSIL.

This rearrangement joins TRBV7-2 to TRBJ1-1, with D possibly TRBD1 on 5 matching bases. V was cut by 2 bases and J by 1 base, with 8 bases left in between. The germline gives CDR1 SGHTA, CDR2 FQGNSA. CDR3 length: 14 amino acids. CDR3 residues: CASSLQGENTEAFF. CDR3 bases: TGTGCCAGCAGCTTACAAGGGGAGAACACTGAAGCTTTCTTT.

CDR3 loop: CASSSDPSVGELFF. In DNA, the CDR3 is TGCGCCAGCAGCTCCGACCCCAGCGTCGGGGAGCTGTTTTTT. The chain carries TRBV5-1 and TRBJ2-2; D not certain. Trimming removed 3 bases at V and 7 bases at J, with 13 bases between. CDR3 length: 14 residues. Germline CDR1 and CDR2: SGHRS and YFSETQ.

The genes are TRBV12-2 and TRBJ2-7; the table's D call TRBD2 went unverified against the DNA. TRBV12-2 is tagged as a pseudogene. The CDR3 is 13 amino acids. The CDR3 sequence is CASRLAGEGEQYF. CDR3 DNA sequence: TGTGCAAGTCGCTTAGCTGGGGAGGGCGAGCAGTACTTC.

In this sample, this clone turned up once. The genes are TRBV2 and TRBJ2-6; 10 nucleotides match TRBD1. V dropped 6 bases and J dropped 4; count of bases not matched to a gene: 12. This CDR3 is built from 18 residues. CDR1 SNHLY and CDR2 FYNNEI come from the germline V gene. The DNA for the CDR3 is TGTGCCAGCAGGCAGGGGGGACAGGGGTCTGTCGGGGCCAACGTCCTGACTTTC. It encodes CASRQGGQGSVGANVLTF.

The chain combines TRBV5-1 with TRBJ1-1; 10 positions agree with TRBD1. Germline lookup yields CDR1 SGHRS and CDR2 YFSETQ. This CDR3 has 16 residues. J gave up 4 bases and V 1 base, and 7 bases lay outside the gene matches. The CDR3 protein is CASSLIPTGGGTEAFF. CDR3 nucleotide sequence: TGCGCCAGCAGCTTGATACCGACAGGGGGCGGCACTGAAGCTTTCTTT.

The rearrangement links TRBV9 to TRBJ1-3; TRBD1 agrees at 7 bases. The V segment lost 0 bases and the J segment 0 bases; nucleotides outside the gene matches: 9. The V gene's germline CDR1 is SGDLS and CDR2 YYNGEE. The CDR3 covers 18 residues. DNA of the CDR3: TGTGCCAGCAGCGTAGAATCAGGGGGAGCCAGCTCTGGAAACACCATATATTTT. It translates to CASSVESGGASSGNTIYF.

There are a few counts of this clone. CDR3 loop: CASSDADGGEAFF. In DNA, the CDR3 is TGTGCCAGCAGTGACGCAGACGGGGGTGAAGCTTTCTTT. The chain couples TRBV6-1 to TRBJ1-1, with D possibly being TRBD1 (5 bases). The ends were cut back, 3 bases at V and 7 bases at J, with 12 bases in the middle. Germline V CDR1 and CDR2: MNHNS, SASEGT. The CDR3 length is 13 residues.

V gene TRBV11-2 combines with J gene TRBJ2-1; 8 bases are shared with TRBD2. CDR3 size: 17 residues. The V gene's germline CDR1 is SGHAT and CDR2 FQNNGV. V lost 2 bases to trimming and J lost 9 bases; unmatched junction nucleotides: 15. CDR3 region: CASSLRAQSGRLREQFF. The CDR3 region has the DNA TGTGCCAGCAGCTTAAGGGCCCAAAGCGGGAGACTACGTGAGCAGTTCTTC.

The V gene is TRBV18, the J gene TRBJ1-6, with no clear D. The CDR3 is 13 amino acids. Trimming shortened V by 2 bases and J by 10 bases, and 9 bases separated the two germline ends. Germline values: CDR1 KGHSH, CDR2 LQKENI. In DNA form, the CDR3 reads TGTGCCAGCTCACCAGCGGAGGACTCACCCCTCCACTTT. It specifies CASSPAEDSPLHF.

The chain employs TRBV7-8 and TRBJ1-5; tentatively, D is TRBD1 (5 bases). The germline V and J ends were trimmed by 1 base and 6 bases, with 13 bases remaining between them. CDR3 length: 15 amino acids. Germline V gene lookup returns CDR1 SGHVS and CDR2 FQNEAQ. The CDR3 sequence: CASSLVQGATQPQHF. CDR3 coding DNA: TGTGCCAGCAGCTTAGTGCAGGGTGCGACTCAGCCCCAGCATTTT.

This sequence joins TRBV10-3 and TRBJ1-4; TRBD1 might be the D (5 bases). Per the germline V gene, CDR1 is ENHRY and CDR2 is SYGVKD. The germline V and J ends were trimmed by 2 bases and 4 bases, with 8 bases remaining between them. The CDR3 runs to 14 residues. DNA for the CDR3: TGTGCCATCAGTGAGGCGGGGGATAATGAAAAACTGTTTTTT. It codes for CAISEAGDNEKLFF.

The chain recombines TRBV7-2 with TRBJ2-7; TRBD2 matches 7 bases. CDR3 length: 15 residues. Germline CDR1 and CDR2: SGHTA and FQGNSA. V lost 5 bases, J lost 0 bases, and 7 bases stayed unmatched. The CDR3 nucleotides are TGTGCCAGCAGCCCTACTAGCGTTAGCTCCTACGAGCAGTACTTC. Its translation: CASSPTSVSSYEQYF.

This clone was detected a few times. The J gene is TRBJ2-3, the V gene TRBV5-1; D uncertain. The germline V and J ends were trimmed by 4 bases and 1 base, with 16 bases remaining between them. The CDR3 runs 16 residues. Germline CDR1 and CDR2: SGHRS and YFSETQ. The CDR3: CASSKGGPPGTDTQYF. The CDR3 nucleotides read TGCGCCAGCAGCAAAGGTGGGCCGCCGGGCACAGATACGCAGTATTTT.

The rearrangement joins TRBV28 to TRBJ2-1, with D unresolved. CDR3 length: 13 amino acids. The V end was cut by 6 bases, the J end by 7 bases, with 13 bases between. Germline CDR1 reads MDHEN; CDR2 reads SYDVKM. The CDR3 reads CASSRPAVNEQFF. The CDR3 DNA sequence: TGTGCCAGCAGCCGACCCGCGGTAAATGAGCAGTTCTTC.

The chain employs TRBV2 and TRBJ1-1, with 9 bases that match TRBD1. This CDR3 region has 13 residues. The V gene's germline CDR1 is SNHLY and CDR2 FYNNEI. With V trimmed by 4 bases and J by 5 bases, 2 bases remained unmatched. The CDR3 region is CASSADRGTEAFF. The CDR3 nucleotides are TGTGCCAGCAGTGCTGACAGGGGGACTGAAGCTTTCTTT.